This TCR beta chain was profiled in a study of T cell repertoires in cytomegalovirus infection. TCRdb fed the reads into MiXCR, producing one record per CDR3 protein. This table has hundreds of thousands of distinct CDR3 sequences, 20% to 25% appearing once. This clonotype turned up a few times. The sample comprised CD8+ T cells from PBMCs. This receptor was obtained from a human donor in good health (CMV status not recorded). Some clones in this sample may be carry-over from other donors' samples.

CDR3 in DNA: TGTGCCAGCAGCTTGGCCGGACAAGAGTACTTC. Protein: CASSLAGQEYF. V and J are TRBV5-5 and TRBJ2-7; perhaps TRBD1 as D (5 bases). The CDR3 runs to 11 residues. Germline V gives CDR1 SGHKS, CDR2 YYEKEE (reference sequence). V was shortened by 0 bases and J by 11 bases, with 9 bases between the two germline ends.